These 30 T cell receptor beta chains originate from one sample sequenced in a study of T cells expressing NK-cell markers. After re-calling the 5' RACE reads, TCRdb lists one entry per CDR3 protein, DNA absent. This sample's table has some 390,000 distinct CDR3 sequences. Sequenced input: blood T cells: a sorted CD56 or NKG2C T cell subset, CD4+ or CD8+ T cells, or bulk PBMC T cells (not recorded which). The source is a woman between 45 and 60 years old in good health.

The J gene is TRBJ1-1, the V gene TRBV5-1; with no DNA, the TCRdb D assignment of TRBD1 cannot be verified. Germline-derived CDR1 and CDR2 are SGHRS and YFSETQ. CDR3 length: 15 amino acids. CDR3 sequence reads: CASSLQQGLRAEAFF. Complete variable domain (other parts from reference TRBV5-1 and TRBJ1-1): KAGVTQTPRYLIKTRGQQVTLSCSPISGHRSVSWYQQTPGQGLQFLFEYFSETQRNKGNFPGRFSGRQFSNSRSEMNVSTLELGDSALYLCASSLQQGLRAEAFFGQGTRLTVV.

The chain couples TRBV7-9 to TRBJ2-3; TCRdb selects TRBD1, and the lack of DNA leaves this call unchecked. Germline CDR1 is SEHNR and CDR2 is FQNEAQ (reference sequence). This CDR3 contains 18 residues. CDR3 residues: CASSSRDGAPPVTDTQYF.

The chain recombines TRBV12-3 or TRBV12-4 with TRBJ2-1; TCRdb indicates TRBD1, and absent DNA this call remains unverified. This CDR3 has 16 amino acids. This CDR3 reads CASSLVQGGSHNEQFF.

V gene TRBV21-1 combines with J gene TRBJ2-7; absent DNA, TCRdb's TRBD1 call cannot be checked. TRBV21-1 is noted as a pseudogene. The CDR3 extends over 14 amino acids. CDR3 in amino acids: CASTLYTGGYEQYF.

The CDR3 loop is CASSAFQGSGNTIYF. The chain combines TRBV12-3 or TRBV12-4 with TRBJ1-3. The CDR3 covers 15 residues.

The CDR3 reads CASSQTTRTHTSNEQFF. This chain connects TRBV14 to TRBJ2-1; checking the TCRdb D call of TRBD2 is not possible without DNA. The CDR3 has 17 amino acids. Germline CDR1 reads SGHDN; CDR2 reads FVKESK. The full variable domain, with the rest looked up from reference TRBV14 and TRBJ2-1, is EAGVTQFPSHSVIEKGQTVTLRCDPISGHDNLYWYRRVMGKEIKFLLHFVKESKQDESGMPNNRFLAERTGGTYSTLKVQPAELEDSGVYFCASSQTTRTHTSNEQFFGPGTRLTVL.

This chain uses TRBV7-8 with TRBJ2-7; TCRdb calls TRBD1, which cannot be checked without DNA. Germline CDR1 and CDR2: SGHVS and FQNEAQ. The CDR3 runs to 15 residues. The CDR3 sequence: CASSPGRPPTGEQYF.

The chain is built from TRBV19 and TRBJ2-5; the TCRdb call, TRBD2, lacks DNA for checking. The CDR3 length is 15 residues. Germline V gives CDR1 LNHDA, CDR2 SQIVND (reference sequence). CDR3 sequence: CASSIQFGGGETQYF.

The rearrangement uses TRBV15 and TRBJ1-2; as DNA is missing, the TRBD1 call by TCRdb cannot be tested. Germline-derived CDR1 and CDR2 are LNHNV and YYDKDF (reference sequence). This CDR3 spans 14 amino acids. The CDR3 loop reads CATGTGGLRRGYTF.

The gene calls are TRBV20-1 and TRBJ1-5. The CDR3 spans 12 residues. The germline gives CDR1 DFQATT, CDR2 SNEGSKA (reference sequence). CDR3 protein: CSAQDRNQPQHF.

The V gene is TRBV6-5, the J gene TRBJ2-5; TCRdb indicates TRBD2, and absent DNA this call remains unverified. CDR3 length: 18 residues. Germline CDR1 reads MNHEY; CDR2 reads SVGAGI. The CDR3 loop reads CASSPPRASGRALETQYF.

The chain uses TRBV10-3 and TRBJ1-2; absent DNA, TCRdb's TRBD1 call cannot be checked. The V gene's germline CDR1 is ENHRY and CDR2 SYGVKD. The length of the CDR3 is 13 residues. CDR3 loop: CAISDLGGDGYTF.

This sequence joins TRBV29-1 and TRBJ2-1; the D call of TRBD2 rests on TCRdb alone, since no DNA is present to check it. The CDR3 length is 15 residues. In germline, CDR1 is SQVTM, CDR2 ANQGSEA. CDR3 residues: CSVEPHLGLYNEQFF.

The chain couples TRBV20-1 to TRBJ2-7; without DNA, the TCRdb call of TRBD1 cannot be checked. The V gene's germline CDR1 is DFQATT and CDR2 SNEGSKA (reference sequence). The CDR3 runs 13 residues. The CDR3 region is CSVAAGTGNEQYF.

This chain uses TRBV16 with TRBJ2-3; TCRdb's assignment of TRBD2 cannot be checked, as there is no DNA. CDR1 is KGHSY, CDR2 FQNENV, per germline. CDR3 size: 15 residues. CDR3: CASSQRGGSTDTQYF.

The genes are TRBV24-1 and TRBJ2-1. CDR3 length equals 15 residues. Germline CDR1 and CDR2: KGHDR and SFDVKD. CDR3 sequence: CATSFTGGLYNEQFF.

V gene TRBV12-3 or TRBV12-4 combines with J gene TRBJ2-1; the TRBD1 assignment by TCRdb is unverifiable without DNA. This CDR3 has 15 residues. This chain's CDR3 is CASSKRRGLDNEQFF.

The chain couples TRBV4-1 to TRBJ1-1. The length of the CDR3 is 16 residues. The germline V gene encodes CDR1 MGHRA and CDR2 YSYEKL. CDR3: CASSQNPGSISVKAFF.

The chain uses TRBV7-9 and TRBJ2-7; TCRdb's assignment of TRBD1 cannot be checked, as there is no DNA. This CDR3 comprises 15 residues. Germline V CDR1 and CDR2: SEHNR, FQNEAQ (reference sequence). CDR3 protein: CASSFPQGSKYEQYF.

The V call is TRBV4-1, the J call TRBJ2-7. CDR1 is MGHRA, CDR2 YSYEKL, per germline. The CDR3 is 13 amino acids. CDR3 residues: CASSQDSNYEQYF.

This sequence joins TRBV20-1 and TRBJ2-1; as DNA is missing, the TRBD1 call by TCRdb cannot be tested. CDR3 length: 18 residues. The germline V gene has CDR1 DFQATT and CDR2 SNEGSKA (reference sequence). CDR3 sequence reads: CSARPTSLGTGVHNEQFF.

The chain uses TRBV20-1 and TRBJ2-5. Germline assignment: CDR1 DFQATT and CDR2 SNEGSKA (reference sequence). This CDR3 contains 11 residues. This chain's CDR3 is CSATLGETQYF.

The gene calls are TRBV5-6 and TRBJ1-2; TCRdb's D call of TRBD1 is untestable without DNA. The length of the CDR3 is 14 residues. Germline values: CDR1 SGHDT, CDR2 YYEEEE. The CDR3 loop is CASTRWGDYYGYTF.

The V call is TRBV27, the J call TRBJ1-4. The CDR3 contains 14 residues. CDR1 is MNHEY and CDR2 is SMNVEV in the germline V gene (reference sequence). The CDR3 here is CASRLIGTNEKLFF.

This chain links TRBV7-9 with TRBJ2-5; absent DNA, TCRdb's TRBD2 call cannot be checked. From germline, CDR1 is SEHNR and CDR2 FQNEAQ (reference sequence). The CDR3 loop spans 16 amino acids. The CDR3 protein is CASSTPGGDNWETQYF.

The gene calls are TRBV10-2 and TRBJ2-2; TCRdb lists TRBD1, though no DNA is available to test this call. CDR1 WSHSY and CDR2 SAAADI come from the germline V gene. The CDR3 has 14 amino acids. The CDR3 protein is CASGREANTGELFF.

The rearrangement joins TRBV12-3 or TRBV12-4 to TRBJ2-7; TCRdb proposes TRBD1, but this gene call is untestable without DNA. This CDR3 region has 13 residues. The CDR3 protein is CASRRQRPYEQYF.

The V and J genes are TRBV27 and TRBJ1-1. Germline values: CDR1 MNHEY, CDR2 SMNVEV (reference sequence). CDR3 length: 14 amino acids. Here the CDR3 reads CATSSSGTYTEAFF.

The chain combines TRBV19 with TRBJ2-3; TCRdb reports TRBD2, a call that lacks DNA to check it against. Germline V CDR1 and CDR2: LNHDA, SQIVND (reference sequence). There are 15 residues in the CDR3. CDR3 sequence: CASSGLAGYTDTQYF.

The chain has TRBV9 and TRBJ2-7; checking the TCRdb D call of TRBD2 is not possible without DNA. The CDR3 extends over 15 amino acids. From germline, CDR1 is SGDLS and CDR2 YYNGEE. The chain's CDR3 is CASSWEVPQPYEQYF. Drawing the rest from reference TRBV9 and TRBJ2-7, the complete variable domain is DSGVTQTPKHLITATGQRVTLRCSPRSGDLSVYWYQQSLDQGLQFLIQYYNGEERAKGNILERFSAQQFPDLHSELNLSSLELGDSALYFCASSWEVPQPYEQYFGPGTRLTVT.